A selection of T cell receptor beta chains follows, all from one sample in a study of blood T cell repertoires in COVID-19. Here immunoSEQ multiplex PCR was the method, and the copy in TCRdb shows in-frame clones only, minus some. The table lists about 100,000 clones, more than 75% of them singletons. The sample consisted of peripheral blood. Receptors were obtained from a man in his thirties or forties in a cohort sampled during active COVID-19. CDR3s include the opening cysteine and the closing phenylalanine or tryptophan.

v_gene	j_gene	CDR3aa
TRBV9	TRBJ1-2	CASRREGAVEGYTF
TRBV5-4	TRBJ2-5	CASSQTGREETQYF
TRBV6-5	TRBJ1-4	CASSPGQGNEKLFF
TRBV27	TRBJ1-5	CASSPQQGTDNQPQHF
TRBV2	TRBJ2-7	CASRTSGGSPEQYF
TRBV18	TRBJ1-2	CASSPTGTGGYGYTF
TRBV2	TRBJ1-1	CASTQAGLYTEAFF
TRBV7-6	TRBJ2-2	CASSYVPVDTGELFF
TRBV20-1	TRBJ1-5	CSASPRQGDRQPQHF
TRBV5-8	TRBJ1-2	CASRWGQDYGYTF
TRBV12-5	TRBJ2-3	CASGLGATSSTDTQYF
TRBV6-4	TRBJ2-3	CASSSGGGTDTQYF
TRBV7-3	TRBJ2-3	CASSSRGGLTDTQYF
TRBV11-3	TRBJ1-1	CASSLDYPGTEAFF
TRBV7-9	TRBJ1-1	CASSPRGGGNTEAFF
TRBV5-6	TRBJ1-5	CASSSAQQGGNQPQHF
TRBV3-1/TRBV3-2	TRBJ1-3	CASSPPGASGNTIYF
TRBV11-1	TRBJ1-2	CASSLQGYGYTF
TRBV18	TRBJ1-1	CASSPSSTGRLNTEAFF
TRBV5-1	TRBJ2-7	CASSNIPGTSGGSSYEQYF
TRBV11-2	TRBJ1-2	CASSSQGPTGNYGYTF
TRBV7-2	TRBJ2-3	CASSPGKGTQYF
TRBV7-6	TRBJ2-5	CASSTGAGTGLFLNQETQYF
TRBV5-1	TRBJ1-2	CASSLDGVYGYTF
TRBV10-3	TRBJ2-5	CAISDQGGGEETQYF
TRBV18	TRBJ2-5	CASSPGQSQETQYF
TRBV19	TRBJ2-1	CASGRDRGTGEQFF
TRBV3-1/TRBV3-2	TRBJ2-3	CASSQDGAGVATDTQYF
TRBV5-4	TRBJ1-6	CASSLDRGSSPLHF
TRBV9	TRBJ2-3	CASSARGTGGETQYF
TRBV18	TRBJ2-1	CASSARPPGLAEPRSYNEQFF
TRBV19	TRBJ2-1	CARRRSRLAGGSYNEQFF
TRBV10-1	TRBJ2-3	CASSDGEGGTDTQYF
TRBV27	TRBJ1-6	CASSSGQARRVSPLHF
TRBV4-1	TRBJ2-1	CASSRLLAGGLAEQFF
TRBV19	TRBJ1-1	CASSIIGGTEAFF
TRBV2	TRBJ2-7	CASSERQRLKVSAYEQYF
TRBV10-3	TRBJ1-6	CAISPRDRDSPLHF
TRBV6-1	TRBJ2-7	CASSEARLGEQYF
TRBV6-5	TRBJ1-6	CASGPANYNSPLHF
TRBV6-5	TRBJ2-4	CASSYAASGGGNIQYF
TRBV24-1	TRBJ2-2	CATSDFRAGELFF
TRBV4-3	TRBJ1-5	CASSPGTGPDQPQHF
TRBV28	TRBJ2-3	CASSLPPLFTREGRTDTQYF
TRBV3-1/TRBV3-2	TRBJ2-3	CASSLGGLAPDTQYF
TRBV5-4	TRBJ2-7	CASSSGTGYHEQYF
TRBV28	TRBJ2-7	CASRSIGTGHYEQYF
TRBV11-2	TRBJ2-2	CASTWGGTGELFF
TRBV5-6	TRBJ2-7	CASSRGQGATYEQYF
TRBV2	TRBJ2-4	CASSDIGMENIQYF
TRBV11-3	TRBJ1-6	CASSRVGGTYNSPLHF